The entry below gives a single TCR beta chain sequence along with its context. TCRdb ran MiXCR on the RT-PCR reads and lists one entry per CDR3 protein. The sample lists about a million distinct CDR3 sequences; roughly 18% were seen once. Per the germline V gene, CDR1 is SGHRS and CDR2 is YFSETQ. The length of the CDR3 is 14 residues. The V and J ends lost 0 bases and 3 bases respectively, with 9 bases between them. This record comes from a study of patients and donors after allogeneic stem cell transplantation. The sample was blood, either unsorted or a sorted T cell fraction (not recorded which). V gene TRBV5-1 combines with J gene TRBJ1-2; D is unclear. The clonotype originates from a human donor who was either an allogeneic HSCT recipient or a stem cell or donor lymphocyte infusion donor (not recorded which). It is not recorded whose cells these are; they may come from a transplant donor. The CDR3: CASSLGTADYGYTF. The CDR3 DNA reads TGCGCCAGCAGCTTGGGGACGGCTGACTATGGCTACACCTTC.